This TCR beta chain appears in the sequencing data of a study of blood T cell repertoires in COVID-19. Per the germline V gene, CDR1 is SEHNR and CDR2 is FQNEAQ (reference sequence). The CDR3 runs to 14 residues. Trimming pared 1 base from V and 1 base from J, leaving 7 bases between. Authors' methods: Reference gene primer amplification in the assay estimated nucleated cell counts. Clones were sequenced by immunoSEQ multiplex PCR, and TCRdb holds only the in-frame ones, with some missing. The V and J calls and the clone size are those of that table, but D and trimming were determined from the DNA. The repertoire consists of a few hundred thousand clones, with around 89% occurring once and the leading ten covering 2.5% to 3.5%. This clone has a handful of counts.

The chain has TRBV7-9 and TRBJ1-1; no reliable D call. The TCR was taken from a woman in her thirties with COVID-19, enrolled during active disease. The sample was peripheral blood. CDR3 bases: TGTGCCAGCAGCTTAGGGTGGGCGAACACTGAAGCTTTCTTT. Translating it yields CASSLGWANTEAFF.